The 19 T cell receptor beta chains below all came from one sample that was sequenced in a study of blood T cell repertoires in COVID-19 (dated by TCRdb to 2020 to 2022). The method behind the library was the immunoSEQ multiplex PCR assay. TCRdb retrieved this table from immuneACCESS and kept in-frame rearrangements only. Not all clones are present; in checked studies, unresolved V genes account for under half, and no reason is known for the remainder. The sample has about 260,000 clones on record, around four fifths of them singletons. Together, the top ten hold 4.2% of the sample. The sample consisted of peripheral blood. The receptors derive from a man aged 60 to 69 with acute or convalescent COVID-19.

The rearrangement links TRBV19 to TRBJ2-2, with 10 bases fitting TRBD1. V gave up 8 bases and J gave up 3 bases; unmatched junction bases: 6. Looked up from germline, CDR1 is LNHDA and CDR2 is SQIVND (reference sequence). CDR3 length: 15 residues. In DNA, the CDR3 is TGTGCCAGTGCCGGGACAGGGGCGTACACCGGGGAGCTGTTTTTT. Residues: CASAGTGAYTGELFF.

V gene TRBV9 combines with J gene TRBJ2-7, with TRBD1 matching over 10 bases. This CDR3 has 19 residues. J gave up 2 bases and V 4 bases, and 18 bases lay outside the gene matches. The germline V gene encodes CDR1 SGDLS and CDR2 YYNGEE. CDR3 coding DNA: TGTGCCAGCAGCCCGGACAGGGGGATAAGGCATGGTCCCCCCTACGAGCAGTACTTC. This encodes CASSPDRGIRHGPPYEQYF.

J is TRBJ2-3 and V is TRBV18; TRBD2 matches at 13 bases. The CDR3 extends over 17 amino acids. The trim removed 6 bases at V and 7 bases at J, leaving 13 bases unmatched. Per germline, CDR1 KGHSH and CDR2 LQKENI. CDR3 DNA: TGTGCCAGCTCCCCTGGGGATCCGGGACTAGCGGGAAATACGCAGTATTTT. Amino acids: CASSPGDPGLAGNTQYF. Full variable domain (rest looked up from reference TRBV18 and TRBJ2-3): NAGVMQNPRHLVRRRGQEARLRCSPMKGHSHVYWYRQLPEEGLKFMVYLQKENIIDESGMPKERFSAEFPKEGPSILRIQQVVRGDSAAYFCASSPGDPGLAGNTQYFGPGTRLTVL.

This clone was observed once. The CDR3 DNA sequence: TGTGCCAGCAGTTTTAGACAGATCAATGAGCAGTTCTTC. Translation: CASSFRQINEQFF. This chain connects TRBV27 to TRBJ2-1; TRBD1 might be the D (5 bases). Trimming shortened V by 3 bases and J by 6 bases, and 9 bases separated the two germline ends. Germline values: CDR1 MNHEY, CDR2 SMNVEV (reference sequence). The CDR3 length is 13 residues.

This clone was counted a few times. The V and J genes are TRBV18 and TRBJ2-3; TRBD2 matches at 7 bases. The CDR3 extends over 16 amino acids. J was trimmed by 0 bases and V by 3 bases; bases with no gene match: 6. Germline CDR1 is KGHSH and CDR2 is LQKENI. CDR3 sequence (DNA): TGTGCCAGCTCACCTGTACCCGGGGGGAGCACAGATACGCAGTATTTT. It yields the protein CASSPVPGGSTDTQYF.

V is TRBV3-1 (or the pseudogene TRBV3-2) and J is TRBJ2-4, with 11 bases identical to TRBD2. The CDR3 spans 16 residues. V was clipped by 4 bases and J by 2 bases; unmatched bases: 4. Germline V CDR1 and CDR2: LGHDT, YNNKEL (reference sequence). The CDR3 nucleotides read TGTGCCAGCAGCCTGACTAGCGGGGCCTCCAAAAACATTCAGTACTTC. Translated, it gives CASSLTSGASKNIQYF.

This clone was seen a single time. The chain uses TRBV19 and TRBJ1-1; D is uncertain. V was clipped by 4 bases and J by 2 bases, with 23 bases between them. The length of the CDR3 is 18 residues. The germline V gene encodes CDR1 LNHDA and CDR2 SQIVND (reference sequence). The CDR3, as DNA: TGTGCCAGTAGTACAGCTTTGGGTAGCGTCCAGGTTAACACTGAAGCTTTCTTT. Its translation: CASSTALGSVQVNTEAFF.

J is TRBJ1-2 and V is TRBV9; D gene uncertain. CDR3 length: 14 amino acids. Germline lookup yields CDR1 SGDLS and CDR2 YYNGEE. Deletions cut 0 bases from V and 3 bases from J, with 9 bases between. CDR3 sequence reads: CASSVDNSHYGYTF. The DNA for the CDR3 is TGTGCCAGCAGCGTAGATAACAGTCACTATGGCTACACCTTC.

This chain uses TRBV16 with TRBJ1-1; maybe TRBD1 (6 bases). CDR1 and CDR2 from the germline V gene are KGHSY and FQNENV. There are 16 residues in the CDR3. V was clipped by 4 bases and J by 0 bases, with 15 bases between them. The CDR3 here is CASSPARGGMNTEAFF. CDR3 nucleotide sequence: TGTGCCAGCAGCCCTGCCAGGGGAGGGATGAACACTGAAGCTTTCTTT.

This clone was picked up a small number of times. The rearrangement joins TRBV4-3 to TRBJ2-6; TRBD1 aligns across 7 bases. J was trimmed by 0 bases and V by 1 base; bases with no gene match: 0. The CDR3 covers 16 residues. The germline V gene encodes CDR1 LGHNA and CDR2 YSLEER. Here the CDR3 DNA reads TGCGCCAGCAGCCAAGGACAGGGCTCTGGGGCCAACGTCCTGACTTTC. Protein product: CASSQGQGSGANVLTF.

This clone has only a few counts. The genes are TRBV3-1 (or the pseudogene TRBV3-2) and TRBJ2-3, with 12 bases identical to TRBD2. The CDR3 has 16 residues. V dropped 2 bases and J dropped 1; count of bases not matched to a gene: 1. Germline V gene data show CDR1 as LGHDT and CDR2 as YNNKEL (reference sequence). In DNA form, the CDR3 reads TGTGCCAGCAGCCAAAGACTAGCGGGGGGCACAGATACGCAGTATTTT. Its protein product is CASSQRLAGGTDTQYF.

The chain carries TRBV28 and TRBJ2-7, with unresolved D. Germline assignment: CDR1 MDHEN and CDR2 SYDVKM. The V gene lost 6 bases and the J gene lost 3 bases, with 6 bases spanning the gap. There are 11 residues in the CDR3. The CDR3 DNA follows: TGTGCCAGCAGCCTCCGCTACGAGCAGTACTTC. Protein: CASSLRYEQYF.

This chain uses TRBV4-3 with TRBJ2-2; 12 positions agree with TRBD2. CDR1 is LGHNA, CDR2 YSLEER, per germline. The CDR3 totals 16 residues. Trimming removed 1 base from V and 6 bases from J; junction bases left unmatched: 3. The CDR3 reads CASSQATSGGPGELFF. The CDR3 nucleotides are TGCGCCAGCAGCCAAGCGACTAGCGGGGGACCCGGGGAGCTGTTTTTT.

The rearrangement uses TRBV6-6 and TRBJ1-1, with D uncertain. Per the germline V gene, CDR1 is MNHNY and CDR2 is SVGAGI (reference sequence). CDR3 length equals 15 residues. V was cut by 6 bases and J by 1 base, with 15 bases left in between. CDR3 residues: CASRSPDMRNTEAFF. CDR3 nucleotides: TGTGCCAGCAGATCCCCTGACATGAGGAACACTGAAGCTTTCTTT.

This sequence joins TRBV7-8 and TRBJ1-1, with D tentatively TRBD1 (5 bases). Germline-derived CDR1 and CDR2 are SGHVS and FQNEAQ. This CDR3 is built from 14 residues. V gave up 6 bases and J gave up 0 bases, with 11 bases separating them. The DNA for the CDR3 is TGTGCCAGCAGGGGGGGGATAATGAACACTGAAGCTTTCTTT. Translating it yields CASRGGIMNTEAFF.

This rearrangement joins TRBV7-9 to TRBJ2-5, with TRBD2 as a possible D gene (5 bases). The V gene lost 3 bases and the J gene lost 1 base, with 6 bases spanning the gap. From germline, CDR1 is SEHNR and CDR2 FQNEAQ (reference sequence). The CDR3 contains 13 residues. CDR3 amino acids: CASSFGLQETQYF. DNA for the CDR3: TGTGCCAGCAGCTTCGGACTCCAAGAGACCCAGTACTTC. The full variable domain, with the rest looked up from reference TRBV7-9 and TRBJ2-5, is DTGVSQNPRHKITKRGQNVTFRCDPISEHNRLYWYRQTLGQGPEFLTYFQNEAQLEKSRLLSDRFSAERPKGSFSTLEIQRTEQGDSAMYLCASSFGLQETQYFGPGTRLLVL.

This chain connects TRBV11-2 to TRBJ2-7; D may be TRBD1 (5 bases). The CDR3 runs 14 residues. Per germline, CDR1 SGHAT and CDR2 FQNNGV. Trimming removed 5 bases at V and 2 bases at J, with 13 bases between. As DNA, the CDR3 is TGTGCCAGCAGCGACAGTTTGGGCGCCTACGAGCAGTACTTC. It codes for CASSDSLGAYEQYF. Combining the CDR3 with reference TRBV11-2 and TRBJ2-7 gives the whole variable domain EAGVAQSPRYKIIEKRQSVAFWCNPISGHATLYWYQQILGQGPKLLIQFQNNGVVDDSQLPKDRFSAERLKGVDSTLKIQPAKLEDSAVYLCASSDSLGAYEQYFGPGTRLTVT.

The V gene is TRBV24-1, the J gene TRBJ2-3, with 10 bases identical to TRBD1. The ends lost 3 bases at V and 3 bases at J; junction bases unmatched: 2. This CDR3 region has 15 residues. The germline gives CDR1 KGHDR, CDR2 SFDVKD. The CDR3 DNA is TGTGCCACCAGTGATAGGGGACAGGGGACAGATACGCAGTATTTT. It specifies CATSDRGQGTDTQYF.

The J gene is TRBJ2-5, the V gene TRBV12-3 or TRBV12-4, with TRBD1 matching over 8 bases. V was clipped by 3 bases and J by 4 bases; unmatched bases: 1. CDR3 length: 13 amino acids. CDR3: CASSLQGAETQYF. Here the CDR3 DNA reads TGTGCCAGCAGTTTGCAGGGGGCAGAGACCCAGTACTTC.